A selection of T cell receptor beta chains follows, all from one sample in a study of monozygotic twins with cystic fibrosis. Profiling relied on immunoSEQ multiplex PCR, and the TCRdb table lists in-frame clones only, not all of them. The sample lists about 10,000 clones; approximately 99.4% were seen once. The material sequenced was blood. These receptors originate from a man in his late teens or twenties with cystic fibrosis. Each CDR3 is given with its conserved first and last residue. A D gene is named only where the DNA matches it firmly. Where a row states a size, it is once, few, many or the class of an expanded clone; other rows omit it.

v_call	d_call	j_call	cdr3_length	clone_size	cdr3_aa	cdr3_nt
TRBV6-6	NA	TRBJ2-2	14	NA	CASSYRGFTGELFF	TGTGCCAGCAGTTATCGGGGGTTCACCGGGGAGCTGTTTTTT
TRBV7-9	TRBD2	TRBJ2-5	14	NA	CASSLGLAGETQYF	TGTGCCAGCAGCTTAGGACTAGCGGGAGAGACCCAGTACTTC
TRBV23-1	TRBD1	TRBJ1-5	14	NA	CASSHHRGGQPQHF	TGCGCCAGCAGTCACCACAGGGGGGGGCAGCCCCAGCATTTT
TRBV28	NA	TRBJ1-2	15	NA	CAGPGHPHYPYGYTF	TGTGCCGGACCGGGACACCCACATTACCCGTATGGCTACACCTTC
TRBV27	TRBD2	TRBJ2-1	13	NA	CASSLAGDDEQFF	TGTGCCAGCAGTTTAGCGGGAGACGATGAGCAGTTCTTC
TRBV5-4	NA	TRBJ2-7	13	NA	CASHDGFSYEQYF	TGTGCCAGCCATGACGGGTTCTCCTACGAGCAGTACTTC
TRBV18	NA	TRBJ1-4	13	NA	CASSPRQTEKLFF	TGTGCCAGCTCACCACGGCAGACTGAAAAACTGTTTTTT
TRBV9	NA	TRBJ2-7	16	NA	CASSLGGPGVSYEQYF	TGTGCCAGCAGCCTAGGGGGGCCGGGAGTCTCCTACGAGCAGTACTTC
TRBV19	NA	TRBJ1-2	15	NA	CASSMDRSSNYGYTF	TGTGCCAGTAGTATGGACAGATCTTCTAACTATGGCTACACCTTC
TRBV2	NA	TRBJ1-2	14	NA	CASSEATGNYGYTF	TGTGCCAGCAGTGAGGCGACGGGAAACTATGGCTACACCTTC
TRBV27	NA	TRBJ1-2	15	NA	CASSLSNRPNYGYTF	TGTGCCAGCAGTTTATCGAACAGGCCGAACTATGGCTACACCTTC
TRBV6-5	TRBD2	TRBJ2-1	15	NA	CASSYSTSGSHEQFF	TGTGCCAGCAGTTACAGTACTAGCGGGAGTCATGAGCAGTTCTTC
TRBV7-2	NA	TRBJ1-2	15	NA	CASSLSPDRIVGYTF	TGTGCCAGCAGCTTAAGTCCAGATAGGATTGTTGGCTACACCTTC
TRBV13	TRBD2	TRBJ2-7	16	NA	CASSLGRLAGGLEQYF	TGTGCCAGCAGCTTAGGTCGACTAGCGGGGGGGCTCGAGCAGTACTTC
TRBV6-6	TRBD1	TRBJ1-2	16	NA	CASRNTTGGFDYGYTF	TGTGCCAGCAGGAACACGACAGGGGGCTTTGACTATGGCTACACCTTC
TRBV9	NA	TRBJ2-3	14	NA	CASSVAEGTDTQYF	TGTGCCAGCAGCGTAGCAGAGGGAACAGATACGCAGTATTTT
TRBV11-1	NA	TRBJ2-1	15	NA	CASSLDASSYNEQFF	TGTGCCAGCAGCTTAGACGCAAGCTCCTACAATGAGCAGTTCTTC
TRBV28	NA	TRBJ2-7	15	once	CASSFFTDRTYEQYF	TGTGCCAGCAGTTTCTTCACGGACAGAACATACGAGCAGTACTTC
TRBV4-3	NA	TRBJ1-5	13	NA	CASSQEQGWPQHF	TGCGCCAGCAGCCAAGAACAGGGATGGCCCCAGCATTTT
TRBV2	TRBD2	TRBJ2-1	15	NA	CASSRAGGTPNEQFF	TGTGCCAGCAGCCGAGCGGGGGGTACCCCCAATGAGCAGTTCTTC
TRBV27	NA	TRBJ2-1	14	NA	CASSLAGPQNEQFF	TGTGCCAGCAGTTTGGCAGGGCCCCAGAATGAGCAGTTCTTC
TRBV10-3	NA	TRBJ2-7	14	NA	CAISEMDPPGEQYF	TGTGCCATCAGTGAAATGGACCCTCCGGGCGAGCAGTACTTC